The 28 T cell receptor beta chains given below trace back to one sample, sequenced in a study of sequential checkpoint blockade in melanoma. Using immunoSEQ multiplex PCR, the repertoire was profiled, and TCRdb retains in-frame clones only, with some absent. The table lists around 4,500 clones, about 24% of them singletons. Treatment meaning: randomized to nivolumab then ipilimumab (arm A) or the reverse (arm B). The sample was tumor tissue (inferred from file names), taken from a patient given nivolumab and ipilimumab in sequence. All receptors come from a human donor with melanoma.

The CDR3 spells CASTQIQGTGELFF. CDR3 coding DNA: TGTGCCAGCACCCAGATACAGGGTACCGGGGAGCTGTTTTTT. The V and J genes are TRBV6-8 and TRBJ2-2; TRBD1 might be the D (6 bases). Germline CDR1 is MNHGY and CDR2 is SAAAGT. The CDR3 has 14 amino acids. The V end was cut by 7 bases, the J end by 5 bases, with 14 bases between.

The rearrangement joins TRBV11-3 to TRBJ2-1, with 10 bases identical to TRBD2. The V segment lost 5 bases and the J segment 3 bases; nucleotides outside the gene matches: 7. Germline assignment: CDR1 SGHNT and CDR2 YENEEA. This CDR3 is built from 16 residues. The CDR3 nucleotides are TGTGCCAGCAGCCCTAGTTCTAGCGGGGGCTACAATGAGCAGTTCTTC. Translating it yields CASSPSSSGGYNEQFF.

This clone has ten or more counts. The chain joins TRBV12-2 to TRBJ1-1; no check of the table's D call, TRBD1, against the DNA was made. TRBV12-2 is reported as a pseudogene. The CDR3 sequence is 18 residues long. CDR3 bases: TGTGCCAGTCAGCTTAAACAGGGAAACTATAACATGAACACTGAAGCTTTCTTT. Protein sequence: CASQLKQGNYNMNTEAFF.

This rearrangement joins TRBV5-1 to TRBJ2-1, with D maybe TRBD1 (6 bases). The CDR3 contains 17 residues. V lost 0 bases, J lost 1 base, and 14 bases lay in between. Germline-derived CDR1 and CDR2 are SGHRS and YFSETQ. The CDR3 here is CASSLVSVTGSYNEQFF. The CDR3 DNA sequence: TGCGCCAGCAGCTTGGTTTCGGTGACAGGATCCTACAATGAGCAGTTCTTC. The variable domain in full, completed from reference TRBV5-1 and TRBJ2-1, reads KAGVTQTPRYLIKTRGQQVTLSCSPISGHRSVSWYQQTPGQGLQFLFEYFSETQRNKGNFPGRFSGRQFSNSRSEMNVSTLELGDSALYLCASSLVSVTGSYNEQFFGPGTRLTVL.

This clone was picked up a small number of times. The chain has TRBV7-2 and TRBJ2-3, with unresolved D. Germline V gene sequence: CDR1 SGHTA, CDR2 FQGNSA. The CDR3 sequence is 13 residues long. The V end lost 2 bases, the J end lost 5 bases, and 8 bases lay between the germline ends. The CDR3 here is CASSLSRLDTQYF. The CDR3 DNA reads as TGTGCCAGCAGCTTATCAAGGTTAGATACGCAGTATTTT. Full variable domain (outside the CDR3, taken from reference TRBV7-2 and TRBJ2-3): GAGVSQSPSNKVTEKGKDVELRCDPISGHTALYWYRQSLGQGLEFLIYFQGNSAPDKSGLPSDRFSAERTGGSVSTLTIQRTQQEDSAVYLCASSLSRLDTQYFGPGTRLTVL.

This clone turned up a few times. The rearrangement links TRBV7-1 to TRBJ2-5, with D unresolved. TRBV7-1 is marked as an open reading frame, function uncertain. This CDR3 contains 13 residues. Trimming removed 4 bases from V and 5 bases from J, with 11 bases in between. The CDR3, as DNA: TGTGCCAGCAGCTTCCCACCACGGGAGACCCAGTACTTC. Amino acid sequence: CASSFPPRETQYF.

The J gene is TRBJ2-5, the V gene TRBV25-1; 13 bases align to TRBD2. Germline assignment: CDR1 MGHDK and CDR2 SYGVNS. The trim removed 3 bases at V and 5 bases at J, leaving 3 bases unmatched. The CDR3 loop spans 15 amino acids. CDR3: CASSEVLAGGETQYF. DNA for the CDR3: TGTGCCAGCAGTGAGGTACTAGCGGGAGGGGAGACCCAGTACTTC.

This chain uses TRBV18 with TRBJ2-1; 8 nucleotides agree with TRBD1. Per the germline V gene, CDR1 is KGHSH and CDR2 is LQKENI. Trimming at V came to 1 base and at J to 7 bases, leaving 9 bases not matched to a gene. CDR3 size: 16 residues. The CDR3 spells CASSPRPGQGGNEQFF. The CDR3 nucleotides read TGTGCCAGCTCACCACGGCCCGGACAGGGCGGGAATGAGCAGTTCTTC.

This clone showed up just a few times. The chain combines TRBV28 with TRBJ1-4; D gene ambiguous. Trimming pared 1 base from V and 8 bases from J, leaving 17 bases between. The CDR3 loop spans 16 amino acids. Germline lookup yields CDR1 MDHEN and CDR2 SYDVKM. The CDR3 protein is CASSLLGRPEREKLFF. The CDR3 DNA is TGTGCCAGCAGTTTATTGGGCAGGCCAGAGCGAGAAAAACTGTTTTTT. The full variable domain, completed using reference TRBV28 and TRBJ1-4, is DVKVTQSSRYLVKRTGEKVFLECVQDMDHENMFWYRQDPGLGLRLIYFSYDVKMKEKGDIPEGYSVSREKKERFSLILESASTNQTSMYLCASSLLGRPEREKLFFGSGTQLSVL.

V is TRBV28 and J is TRBJ1-1; no clear D gene. The ends were cut back, 6 bases at V and 3 bases at J, with 8 bases in the middle. In germline, CDR1 is MDHEN, CDR2 SYDVKM. The CDR3 contains 12 residues. The CDR3 nucleotides are TGTGCCAGCAGGGATTGGGACACTGAAGCTTTCTTT. It encodes CASRDWDTEAFF.

This clone was seen only a few times. The V gene is TRBV6-8, the J gene TRBJ2-5; 7 bases map to TRBD1. The CDR3 has 15 residues. Unmatched junction bases numbered 13, after V lost 5 bases and J lost 7 bases. Germline V gene sequence: CDR1 MNHGY, CDR2 SAAAGT. The CDR3 region has the DNA TGTGCCAGCAGTACCGAGGGGGCAGGGTATGTGACCCAGTACTTC. Its translation: CASSTEGAGYVTQYF.

In this sample, this clone turned up a few times. J is TRBJ2-2 and V is TRBV12-5, with D unresolved. The V gene's germline CDR1 is LGHNT and CDR2 FRNRAP. This CDR3 spans 11 amino acids. CDR3 loop: CASWVTGELFF. CDR3 in DNA: TGTGCGAGCTGGGTGACCGGGGAGCTGTTTTTT.

This clone was seen more than once but under ten times. The chain uses TRBV4-1 and TRBJ2-3; 11 nucleotides line up with TRBD2. The J segment lost 2 bases and the V segment lost 4 bases, leaving 8 bases of the junction unmatched. CDR1 is MGHRA, CDR2 YSYEKL, per germline. The CDR3 has 17 residues. CDR3 residues: CASSPRSGGASTDTQYF. CDR3 coding DNA: TGCGCCAGCAGCCCGCGTAGCGGGGGGGCCTCCACAGATACGCAGTATTTT.

The gene calls are TRBV19 and TRBJ1-5; TRBD1 is a possible D gene (5 bases). V lost 2 bases, J lost 3 bases, and 17 bases lay in between. This CDR3 has 17 amino acids. The germline CDR1 and CDR2 sequences are LNHDA and SQIVND (reference sequence). The CDR3 here is CASSIFRDGGLNQPQHF. The CDR3 DNA reads as TGTGCCAGTAGTATATTTAGGGACGGAGGCCTCAATCAGCCCCAGCATTTT.

The chain employs TRBV7-7 and TRBJ2-7; D may be TRBD2 (7 bases). This CDR3 has 14 residues. Looked up from germline, CDR1 is SSHAT and CDR2 is FNYEAQ (reference sequence). Trimming removed 5 bases from V and 0 bases from J, with 11 bases in between. The CDR3 DNA follows: TGTGCCAGCAGCCCGGGGGGCGTCTCCTACGAGCAGTACTTC. Protein product: CASSPGGVSYEQYF.

The J gene is TRBJ2-5, the V gene TRBV19; D is unresolved. The CDR3 covers 13 residues. Trimming left V 0 bases short and J 2 bases short, with 4 bases between. CDR1 is LNHDA, CDR2 SQIVND, per germline (reference sequence). The CDR3 region is CASSIDQQETQYF. As DNA, the CDR3 is TGTGCCAGTAGTATAGACCAGCAAGAGACCCAGTACTTC.

The chain has TRBV6-8 and TRBJ2-7; TRBD1 matches 7 bases. This CDR3 spans 16 amino acids. Per the germline V gene, CDR1 is MNHGY and CDR2 is SAAAGT. V was pared by 6 bases and J by 0 bases, with 11 bases of the junction left unmatched. Here the CDR3 reads CASRKGDRVNSYEQYF. The CDR3 DNA reads as TGTGCCAGCAGGAAAGGAGACAGGGTGAACTCCTACGAGCAGTACTTC.

This clone has ten or more counts. For the CDR3, the DNA is TGTGCCAGCAGCGCTCTAACAGGGGTTAAGACTGAAGCTTTCTTT. Translating gives CASSALTGVKTEAFF. V gene TRBV7-6 combines with J gene TRBJ1-1; 7 bases are a match to TRBD1. CDR3 length: 15 residues. Germline values: CDR1 SGHVS, CDR2 FNYEAQ. V shed 5 bases and J 5 bases; nucleotides not matched to a gene: 11. The full variable domain, with the rest looked up from reference TRBV7-6 and TRBJ1-1, is GAGVSQSPRYKVTKRGQDVALRCDPISGHVSLYWYRQALGQGPEFLTYFNYEAQQDKSGLPNDRFSAERPEGSISTLTIQRTEQRDSAMYRCASSALTGVKTEAFFGQGTRLTVV.

This clone was seen repeatedly, ten times or more. The V call is TRBV9, the J call TRBJ2-2; D call uncertain. Germline V CDR1 and CDR2: SGDLS, YYNGEE. This CDR3 contains 14 residues. Trimming removed 3 bases at V and 2 bases at J, with 8 bases between. The CDR3 region has the DNA TGTGCCAGCAGCGGCCAGGCAAACACCGGGGAGCTGTTTTTT. It encodes CASSGQANTGELFF.

V usage is TRBV6-8 and J usage is TRBJ1-5, with 9 bases aligning to TRBD1. The length of the CDR3 is 15 residues. CDR1 MNHGY and CDR2 SAAAGT come from the germline V gene. Trimming removed 7 bases from V and 4 bases from J; junction bases left unmatched: 8. CDR3 protein: CASTKGQGKNQPQHF. In DNA form, the CDR3 reads TGTGCCAGCACCAAGGGACAGGGAAAAAATCAGCCCCAGCATTTT.

This clone was seen many times. V gene TRBV11-3 combines with J gene TRBJ2-7; 7 nucleotides agree with TRBD1. The V segment lost 5 bases and the J segment 6 bases; nucleotides outside the gene matches: 10. This CDR3 has 14 residues. Germline V lookup: CDR1 SGHNT, CDR2 YENEEA. CDR3 sequence: CASSRQGTLGEQYF. The CDR3, as DNA: TGTGCCAGCAGCAGACAGGGCACCTTGGGCGAGCAGTACTTC.

V is TRBV25-1 and J is TRBJ1-1; D is possibly TRBD1 (6 bases). There are 13 residues in the CDR3. Deletions cut 6 bases from V and 2 bases from J, with 10 bases between. Germline CDR1 and CDR2: MGHDK and SYGVNS. CDR3 DNA sequence: TGTGCCAGCAGCATGACAGGTAACACTGAAGCTTTCTTT. This sequence encodes CASSMTGNTEAFF.

CDR3 in amino acids: CASRGGLNQPQHF. As DNA, the CDR3 is TGTGCCAGTAGGGGCGGACTCAATCAGCCCCAGCATTTT. This rearrangement joins TRBV19 to TRBJ1-5, with unresolved D. The CDR3 is 13 residues long. V shed 6 bases and J shed 3 bases, with 9 bases lying between them. The germline V gene has CDR1 LNHDA and CDR2 SQIVND (reference sequence).

The chain joins TRBV6-8 to TRBJ1-1; D is ambiguous. Trimming removed 0 bases from V and 10 bases from J, with 12 bases in between. This CDR3 has 13 amino acids. The germline V gene has CDR1 MNHGY and CDR2 SAAAGT. The CDR3 DNA follows: TGTGCCAGCAGTTACTCCGACCCCGAGCCAGCTTTCTTT. Its translation is CASSYSDPEPAFF.

This clone occurred many times. The rearrangement joins TRBV6-8 to TRBJ2-7, with D hard to call. CDR1 and CDR2 (germline): MNHGY, SAAAGT. Trimming left V 2 bases short and J 2 bases short, with 10 bases between. This CDR3 has 14 amino acids. The CDR3 loop is CASSYPTRPYEQYF. In DNA form, the CDR3 reads TGTGCCAGCAGTTACCCTACTCGTCCCTACGAGCAGTACTTC.

This clone qualifies as hyperexpanded. This rearrangement joins TRBV5-1 to TRBJ2-2, with 8 bases fitting TRBD1. The CDR3 is 16 residues long. Germline V gene sequence: CDR1 SGHRS, CDR2 YFSETQ. V lost 4 bases, J lost 1 base, and 6 bases stayed unmatched. The CDR3 nucleotides read TGCGCCAGCAGCCCTACTGGGACAGGGAACACCGGGGAGCTGTTTTTT. It yields the protein CASSPTGTGNTGELFF. The complete variable domain, with remaining parts taken from reference TRBV5-1 and TRBJ2-2, reads KAGVTQTPRYLIKTRGQQVTLSCSPISGHRSVSWYQQTPGQGLQFLFEYFSETQRNKGNFPGRFSGRQFSNSRSEMNVSTLELGDSALYLCASSPTGTGNTGELFFGEGSRLTVL.

This clone has a count of ten or more. The J gene is TRBJ2-3, the V gene TRBV11-3, with D possibly being TRBD2 (5 bases). V lost 3 bases and J lost 0, with 22 bases in between. Germline V gives CDR1 SGHNT, CDR2 YENEEA. This CDR3 region has 19 residues. In DNA, the CDR3 is TGTGCCAGCAGCTTTGGATTTGGGTGGGAGCGTCCTAGCACAGATACGCAGTATTTT. This sequence encodes CASSFGFGWERPSTDTQYF.

This clone was counted between two and nine times. The chain carries TRBV6-8 and TRBJ2-1, with unresolved D. From germline, CDR1 is MNHGY and CDR2 SAAAGT. V lost 3 bases and J lost 5, with 17 bases in between. This CDR3 has 16 residues. The CDR3, as DNA: TGTGCCAGCAGTTATGGACGTGGAGACAAAAACAATGAGCAGTTCTTC. This sequence encodes CASSYGRGDKNNEQFF.